This T cell receptor beta chain was documented in a study of T cell responses to AZD1222 COVID-19 vaccine. Across the study: Second doses were pooled across both intervals (about 4 or about 12 weeks).

To note about this clone: What it binds is not known.

This CDR3 is built from 13 residues. V was trimmed by 5 bases and J by 5 bases, leaving 10 bases between them. Germline lookup yields CDR1 MDHEN and CDR2 SYDVKM. Findings and limits, study-wide: Seropositivity was recorded at baseline in only a handful of AZD1222 recipients. Nearly half of the spike-specific TCRs reportedly recognize variant regions that carry no mutations.

Produced via immunoSEQ multiplex PCR; TCRdb's table is partial and in-frame only. The table shows some 120,000 clones, with roughly 90% occurring only once. The V gene is TRBV28, the J gene TRBJ1-5; D is uncertain. The sample in question was peripheral blood, obtained on day 0 of AZD1222 vaccination. The sequence was obtained from an adult in good health. The CDR3 DNA sequence: TGTGCCAGCAGTCCACACAGAGATCAGCCCCAGCATTTT. Protein: CASSPHRDQPQHF. Looking up the rest from reference TRBV28 and TRBJ1-5 gives the full variable domain: DVKVTQSSRYLVKRTGEKVFLECVQDMDHENMFWYRQDPGLGLRLIYFSYDVKMKEKGDIPEGYSVSREKKERFSLILESASTNQTSMYLCASSPHRDQPQHFGDGTRLSIL.